This T cell receptor beta chain originates from a study of T cell changes during pregnancy in multiple sclerosis. The table came from immunoSEQ multiplex PCR; TCRdb's copy has only in-frame clones and leaves some out. The sample yields more than 80,000 clones, over 80% seen once. The clonotype comes from a female donor in good health, serving as a control in a pregnancy study. Some clones in this sample may be carry-over from other donors' samples. The sample consisted of PBMCs, taken in the first trimester of pregnancy.

Here the CDR3 reads CASSSVEGSYNEQFF. The CDR3 DNA reads TGTGCCAGCAGCTCCGTGGAGGGCTCCTACAATGAGCAGTTCTTC. This sequence joins TRBV7-3 and TRBJ2-1, with a possible D match to TRBD2 (6 bases). V dropped 4 bases and J dropped 0 bases, with 10 bases sitting between them. The CDR3 length is 15 residues. From germline, CDR1 is SGHTA and CDR2 FQGTGA.